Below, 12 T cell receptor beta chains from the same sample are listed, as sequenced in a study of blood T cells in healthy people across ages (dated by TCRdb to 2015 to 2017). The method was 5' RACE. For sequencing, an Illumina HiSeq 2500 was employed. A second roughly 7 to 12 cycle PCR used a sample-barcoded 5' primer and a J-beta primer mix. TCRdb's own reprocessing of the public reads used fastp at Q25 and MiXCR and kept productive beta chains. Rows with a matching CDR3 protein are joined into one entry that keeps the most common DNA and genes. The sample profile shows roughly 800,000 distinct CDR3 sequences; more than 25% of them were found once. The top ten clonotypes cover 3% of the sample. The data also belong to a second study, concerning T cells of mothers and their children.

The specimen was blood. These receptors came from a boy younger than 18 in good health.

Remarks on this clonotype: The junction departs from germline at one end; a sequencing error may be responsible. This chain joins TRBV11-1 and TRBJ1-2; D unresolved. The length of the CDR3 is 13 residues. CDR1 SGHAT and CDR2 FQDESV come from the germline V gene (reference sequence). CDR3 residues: CASSSSRADGCTF. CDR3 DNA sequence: TGTGCCAGCAGCTCATCTCGGGCGGACGGCTGCACCTTC.

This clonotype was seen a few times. CDR3 nucleotides: TGCGCCAGCAGCCAAGTATCCCCTAGCGGGGGGACGGAAAGGGATACGCAGTATTTT. It is translated as CASSQVSPSGGTERDTQYF. J is TRBJ2-3 and V is TRBV4-1, with TRBD2 matching 11 bases. V lost 1 base to trimming and J lost 6 bases; unmatched junction nucleotides: 15. The length of the CDR3 is 19 residues. Germline V gene sequence: CDR1 MGHRA, CDR2 YSYEKL.

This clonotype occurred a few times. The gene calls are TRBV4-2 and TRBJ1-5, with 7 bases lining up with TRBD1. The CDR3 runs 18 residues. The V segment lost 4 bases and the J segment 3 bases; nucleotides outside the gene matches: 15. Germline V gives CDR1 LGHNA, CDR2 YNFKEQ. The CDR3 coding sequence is TGTGCCAGCAGCCCTTCAGCCACAGGGGAACGAGACAATCAGCCCCAGCATTTT. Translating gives CASSPSATGERDNQPQHF.

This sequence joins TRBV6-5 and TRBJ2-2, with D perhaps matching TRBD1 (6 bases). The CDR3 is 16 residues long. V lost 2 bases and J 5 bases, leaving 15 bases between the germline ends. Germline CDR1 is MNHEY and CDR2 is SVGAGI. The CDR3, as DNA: TGTGCCAGCAGTTACGCTGGACAGAGCCCTACCGGGGAGCTGTTTTTT. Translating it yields CASSYAGQSPTGELFF.

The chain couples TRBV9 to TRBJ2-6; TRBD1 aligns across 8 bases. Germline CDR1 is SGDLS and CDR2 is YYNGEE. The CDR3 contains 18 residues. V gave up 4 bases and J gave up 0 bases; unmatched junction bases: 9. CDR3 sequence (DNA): TGTGCCAGCAGCCTCCAGACAGGGGCAAGCTCTGGGGCCAACGTCCTGACTTTC. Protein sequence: CASSLQTGASSGANVLTF.

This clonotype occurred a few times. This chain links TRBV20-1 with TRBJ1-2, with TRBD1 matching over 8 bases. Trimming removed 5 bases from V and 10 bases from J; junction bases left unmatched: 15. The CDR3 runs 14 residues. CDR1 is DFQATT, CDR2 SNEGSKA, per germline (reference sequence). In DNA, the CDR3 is TGCAGTGCTTACCCCGGGACAGGCCGGCGTGACTACACCTTC. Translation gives CSAYPGTGRRDYTF.

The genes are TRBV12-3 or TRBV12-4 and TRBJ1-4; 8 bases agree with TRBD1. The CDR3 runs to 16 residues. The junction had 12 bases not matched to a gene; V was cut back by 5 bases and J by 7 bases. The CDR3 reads CASSNRDRRMSEKLFF. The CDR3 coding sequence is TGTGCCAGCAGTAACCGGGACAGGCGTATGAGTGAAAAACTGTTTTTT.

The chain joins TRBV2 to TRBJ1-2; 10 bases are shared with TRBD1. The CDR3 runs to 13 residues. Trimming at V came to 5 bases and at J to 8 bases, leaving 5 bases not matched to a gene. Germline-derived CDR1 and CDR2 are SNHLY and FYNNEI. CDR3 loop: CASSQDRGQGYTF. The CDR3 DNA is TGTGCCAGCAGTCAAGACAGGGGGCAAGGCTACACCTTC.

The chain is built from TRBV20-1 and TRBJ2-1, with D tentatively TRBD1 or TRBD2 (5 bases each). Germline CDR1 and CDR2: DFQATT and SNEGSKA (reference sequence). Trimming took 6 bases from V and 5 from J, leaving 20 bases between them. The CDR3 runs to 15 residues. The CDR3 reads CSAPRPQGENNEQFF. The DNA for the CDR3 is TGCAGTGCCCCGCGTCCCCAGGGAGAGAACAATGAGCAGTTCTTC.

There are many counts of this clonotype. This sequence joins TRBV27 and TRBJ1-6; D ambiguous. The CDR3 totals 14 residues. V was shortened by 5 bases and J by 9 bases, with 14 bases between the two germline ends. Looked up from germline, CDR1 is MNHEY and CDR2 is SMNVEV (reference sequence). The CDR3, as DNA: TGTGCCAGCAGTATACTTAGCTTGGGTTCACCCCTCCACTTT. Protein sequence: CASSILSLGSPLHF.

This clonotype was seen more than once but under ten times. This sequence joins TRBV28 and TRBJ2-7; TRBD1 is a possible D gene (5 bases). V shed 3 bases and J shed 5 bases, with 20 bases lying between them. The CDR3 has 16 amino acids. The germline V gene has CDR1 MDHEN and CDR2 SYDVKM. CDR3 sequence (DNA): TGTGCCAGCAGTTTCGGAACAGGTCTACCCCCTAACGAGCAGTACTTC. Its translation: CASSFGTGLPPNEQYF.

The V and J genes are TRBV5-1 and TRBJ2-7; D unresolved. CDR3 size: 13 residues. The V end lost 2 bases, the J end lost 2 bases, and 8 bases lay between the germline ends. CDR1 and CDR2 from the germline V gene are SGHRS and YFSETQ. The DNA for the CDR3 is TGCGCCAGCAGCTTATCCCAAACCTACGAGCAGTACTTC. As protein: CASSLSQTYEQYF.